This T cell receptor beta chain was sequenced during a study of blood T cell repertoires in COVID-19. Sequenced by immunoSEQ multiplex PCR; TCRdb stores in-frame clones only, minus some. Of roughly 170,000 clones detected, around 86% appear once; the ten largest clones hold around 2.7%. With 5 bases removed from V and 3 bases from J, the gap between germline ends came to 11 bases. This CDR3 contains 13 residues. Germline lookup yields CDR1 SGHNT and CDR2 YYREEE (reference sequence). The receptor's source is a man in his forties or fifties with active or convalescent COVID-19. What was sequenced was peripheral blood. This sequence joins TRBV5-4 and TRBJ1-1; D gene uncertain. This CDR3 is CASRLGGDTEAFF. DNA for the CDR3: TGTGCCAGCAGACTCGGTGGAGACACTGAAGCTTTCTTT.